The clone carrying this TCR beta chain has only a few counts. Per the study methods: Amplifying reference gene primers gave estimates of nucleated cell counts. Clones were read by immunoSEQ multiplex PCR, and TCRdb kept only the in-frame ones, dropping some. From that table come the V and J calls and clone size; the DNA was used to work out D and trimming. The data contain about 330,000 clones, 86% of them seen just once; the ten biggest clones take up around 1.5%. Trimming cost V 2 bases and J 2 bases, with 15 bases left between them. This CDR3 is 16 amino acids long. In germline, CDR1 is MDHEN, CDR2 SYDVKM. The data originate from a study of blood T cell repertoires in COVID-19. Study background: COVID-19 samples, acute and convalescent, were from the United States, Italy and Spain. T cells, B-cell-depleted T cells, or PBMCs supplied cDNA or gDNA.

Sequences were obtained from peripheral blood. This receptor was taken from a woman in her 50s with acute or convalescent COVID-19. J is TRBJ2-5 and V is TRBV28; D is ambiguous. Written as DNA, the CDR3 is TGTGCCAGCAGTTTACGGAGCCTAATCCCTCAAGAGACCCAGTACTTC. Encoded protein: CASSLRSLIPQETQYF.